These 8 T cell receptor beta chains originate from one sample sequenced in a study of beta chain features in type 1 diabetes. The study, taken as a whole, reports: Among patients with Type 1 diabetes, TCRB CDR3s were moderately but significantly shorter in every one of the four CD4+ subsets.

The entirety of the isolated RNA underwent reverse transcription, so expressed TCRB transcripts were sequenced. Data came from immunoSEQ multiplex PCR; TCRdb stores just in-frame clones and leaves some out. The sample includes about 340,000 clones, around an eighth of them seen just once. These receptors are not linked to any known antigen. The material sequenced was naive CD4+ T cells from blood. The receptors were gathered from a woman younger than 30 with type 1 diabetes.

This clone has a handful of counts. The CDR3 coding sequence is TGCGCCAGCAGCCAAGAAATTCCGGGACTAGCGGGAGCACCAGAGCAGTTCTTC. Translation gives CASSQEIPGLAGAPEQFF. J is TRBJ2-1 and V is TRBV4-1; 14 nucleotides line up with TRBD2. The V gene end was trimmed by 0 bases and the J gene end by 10 bases; junction bases not matched to a gene: 11. The CDR3 sequence is 18 residues long. CDR1 and CDR2 from the germline V gene are MGHRA and YSYEKL.

This rearrangement joins TRBV7-9 to TRBJ1-2; D is ambiguous. Trimming cost V 4 bases and J 8 bases, with 8 bases left between them. The CDR3 totals 11 residues. Germline CDR1 reads SEHNR; CDR2 reads FQNEAQ (reference sequence). CDR3 nucleotide sequence: TGTGCCAGCAGCTCGGGTTGGGGCTACACCTTC. Translating it yields CASSSGWGYTF.

This chain joins TRBV5-4 and TRBJ1-2, with unresolved D. Germline V gene lookup returns CDR1 SGHNT and CDR2 YYREEE (reference sequence). V lost 1 base to trimming and J lost 4 bases, with 8 bases between them. The CDR3 totals 13 residues. CDR3 nucleotides: TGTGCCAGCAGCTTGCAGGAGGGCTATGGCTACACCTTC. Its protein is CASSLQEGYGYTF.

The rearrangement uses TRBV7-8 and TRBJ2-3; no firm D call. The CDR3 spans 15 residues. Germline V lookup: CDR1 SGHVS, CDR2 FQNEAQ. Trimming removed 1 base from V and 0 bases from J, with 8 bases in between. The CDR3 protein is CASSLDGYSTDTQYF. The CDR3 region has the DNA TGTGCCAGCAGCTTAGACGGGTACAGCACAGATACGCAGTATTTT.

The sample holds a few counts of this clone. The V gene is TRBV11-2, the J gene TRBJ2-5, with 7 bases matching TRBD1. There are 15 residues in the CDR3. Germline V gene sequence: CDR1 SGHAT, CDR2 FQNNGV. Trimming at V came to 4 bases and at J to 7 bases, leaving 12 bases not matched to a gene. The chain's CDR3 is CASSSTGTVLSTQYF. The CDR3 nucleotides read TGTGCCAGCAGCTCCACCGGGACAGTCCTCTCGACCCAGTACTTC.

V gene TRBV11-2 combines with J gene TRBJ1-2; the D gene is possibly TRBD1 (5 bases). V was trimmed by 5 bases and J by 4 bases, leaving 11 bases between them. Germline CDR1 SGHAT, CDR2 FQNNGV. There are 13 residues in the CDR3. The CDR3 protein is CASSLTDTYGYTF. In DNA, the CDR3 is TGTGCCAGCAGCCTGACAGACACCTATGGCTACACCTTC. Looking up the rest from reference TRBV11-2 and TRBJ1-2 gives the full variable domain: EAGVAQSPRYKIIEKRQSVAFWCNPISGHATLYWYQQILGQGPKLLIQFQNNGVVDDSQLPKDRFSAERLKGVDSTLKIQPAKLEDSAVYLCASSLTDTYGYTFGSGTRLTVV.

The CDR3 reads CASSVSGITYEQYF. DNA of the CDR3: TGTGCCAGCAGCGTGAGCGGCATCACCTACGAGCAGTACTTC. V usage is TRBV9 and J usage is TRBJ2-7; D perhaps matches TRBD2 (5 bases). This CDR3 comprises 14 residues. V was clipped by 2 bases and J by 2 bases, with 11 bases between them. Germline-derived CDR1 and CDR2 are SGDLS and YYNGEE.

This clone showed up just a few times. The chain couples TRBV6-5 to TRBJ2-7; a weak D match, TRBD1 (6 bases). This CDR3 region has 14 residues. The germline CDR1 and CDR2 sequences are MNHEY and SVGAGI. Trimming cost V 5 bases and J 3 bases, with 14 bases left between them. This CDR3 reads CASSLFETGYEQYF. The DNA of the CDR3 is TGTGCCAGCAGTCTATTCGAGACAGGCTACGAGCAGTACTTC.